Presented here are 22 T cell receptor beta chains from one specimen sequenced in a study of shared clonotypes between healthy human individuals (dated by TCRdb to the early 2020s). Library method: the immunoSEQ multiplex PCR assay. In TCRdb, the immuneACCESS table is reduced to in-frame sequences with V and J assigned. These tables do not hold every clone; where another copy was compared, an unresolved V gene accounts for under half, and the others remain unexplained. This sample is represented by roughly 1 million clones; about 74% of them were singletons. About 1.5% of the sample is taken by the ten largest. The sequencing sample was made of memory CD4+ T cells sorted from blood. Sample cell subset or site, as interpreted from the label and publication: CD45RA-negative fraction. Receptor source: a young man in good health.

This clone has a single count. The chain couples TRBV7-3 to TRBJ2-3; 9 positions match TRBD2. The CDR3 contains 16 residues. The junction had 6 bases not matched to a gene; V was cut back by 1 base and J by 4 bases. The V gene's germline CDR1 is SGHTA and CDR2 FQGTGA. CDR3 sequence: CASSLSPAGGSDTQYF. CDR3 DNA sequence: TGTGCCAGCAGCTTAAGCCCAGCGGGGGGATCAGATACGCAGTATTTT.

This clone was counted a few times. CDR3 protein: CASSHPPTPAGIEQYF. The DNA of the CDR3 is TGCGCCAGCAGCCATCCCCCGACACCCGCAGGGATCGAGCAGTACTTC. This rearrangement joins TRBV4-3 to TRBJ2-7, with D possibly TRBD1 on 5 matching bases. With 3 bases removed from V and 6 bases from J, the gap between germline ends came to 21 bases. The CDR3 totals 16 residues. Germline CDR1 LGHNA, CDR2 YSLEER.

This sequence joins TRBV5-4 and TRBJ2-1, with TRBD2 identical over 8 bases. The ends lost 4 bases at V and 7 bases at J; junction bases unmatched: 10. Germline V gene lookup returns CDR1 SGHNT and CDR2 YYREEE (reference sequence). The CDR3 covers 15 residues. The CDR3 DNA follows: TGTGCCAGCAGCAAGAGCGGGAGAGGGGGGAATGAGCAGTTCTTC. Encoded protein: CASSKSGRGGNEQFF.

The chain joins TRBV2 to TRBJ2-3; maybe TRBD1 (5 bases). Looked up from germline, CDR1 is SNHLY and CDR2 is FYNNEI. This CDR3 is 14 amino acids long. The germline V and J ends were trimmed by 6 bases and 2 bases, with 12 bases remaining between them. The CDR3 spells CASSSDIPTDTQYF. In nucleotides, the CDR3 is TGTGCCAGCAGCTCGGACATACCCACAGATACGCAGTATTTT.

With regard to this clone: This specimen includes other DNA sequences encoding the same CDR3. The chain is built from TRBV6-5 and TRBJ1-1; 8 nucleotides line up with TRBD1. CDR3 length equals 16 residues. CDR1 MNHEY and CDR2 SVGAGI come from the germline V gene. V dropped 0 bases and J dropped 0; count of bases not matched to a gene: 3. The CDR3 DNA reads TGTGCCAGCAGTTACTCTGGACAGGGTTTGAACACTGAAGCTTTCTTT. This encodes CASSYSGQGLNTEAFF.

The genes are TRBV7-2 and TRBJ2-5; no clear D gene. V lost 5 bases, J lost 3 bases, and 16 bases lay in between. Germline V gene lookup returns CDR1 SGHTA and CDR2 FQGNSA. The CDR3 is made up of 15 amino acids. The CDR3 sequence is CASSPRAPREETQYF. Here the CDR3 DNA reads TGTGCCAGCAGCCCTCGCGCCCCACGGGAAGAGACCCAGTACTTC.

With regard to this clone: Additional DNA sequences in this sample encode the identical CDR3. The chain recombines TRBV5-6 with TRBJ2-1; D call uncertain. The germline V gene encodes CDR1 SGHDT and CDR2 YYEEEE. V gave up 2 bases and J gave up 4 bases, with 1 base separating them. The CDR3 is 11 residues long. The CDR3 bases are TGTGCCAGCAGCTTATACAATGAGCAGTTCTTC. Its translation is CASSLYNEQFF.

This chain joins TRBV6-1 and TRBJ2-5; the D gene is possibly TRBD1 (5 bases). Per germline, CDR1 MNHNS and CDR2 SASEGT. The CDR3 is 13 residues long. Trimming took 4 bases from V and 2 from J, leaving 8 bases between them. CDR3 coding DNA: TGTGCCAGCAGTGCCAGGGTTCAAGAGACCCAGTACTTC. Translation gives CASSARVQETQYF.

The sample holds a few counts of this clone. The chain links TRBV29-1 to TRBJ2-3; perhaps TRBD2 as D (5 bases). Germline loops: CDR1 SQVTM, CDR2 ANQGSEA. The V and J ends lost 0 bases and 2 bases respectively, with 9 bases between them. This CDR3 has 14 amino acids. CDR3 region: CSVEDLRVTDTQYF. The CDR3 bases are TGCAGCGTTGAAGATTTGAGGGTCACAGATACGCAGTATTTT.

This chain joins TRBV7-9 and TRBJ2-3; no firm D call. The CDR3 extends over 13 amino acids. Looked up from germline, CDR1 is SEHNR and CDR2 is FQNEAQ (reference sequence). Trimming pared 5 bases from V and 2 bases from J, leaving 8 bases between. The DNA for the CDR3 is TGTGCCAGCAGCGTAACAGCCACAGATACGCAGTATTTT. It is translated as CASSVTATDTQYF.

In its sample, this clone was seen once. V gene TRBV20-1 combines with J gene TRBJ1-4; D ambiguous. CDR1 and CDR2 from the germline V gene are DFQATT and SNEGSKA (reference sequence). V was clipped by 1 base and J by 10 bases, with 7 bases between them. The CDR3 loop spans 11 amino acids. CDR3: CSARGVGKLFF. As DNA, the CDR3 is TGCAGTGCTAGAGGGGTAGGAAAACTGTTTTTT.

This chain joins TRBV4-1 and TRBJ2-2, with D possibly being TRBD2 (7 bases). The V gene lost 5 bases and the J gene lost 7 bases, with 23 bases spanning the gap. The CDR3 has 17 residues. Germline CDR1 reads MGHRA; CDR2 reads YSYEKL. The CDR3 sequence: CASSSTIGGARGGELFF. Written as DNA, the CDR3 is TGCGCCAGCAGCTCAACAATTGGGGGGGCGCGGGGCGGGGAGCTGTTTTTT.

For this clone: This specimen includes other DNA sequences encoding the same CDR3. The chain joins TRBV7-2 to TRBJ2-3; D possibly corresponds to TRBD1 (5 bases). Germline CDR1 reads SGHTA; CDR2 reads FQGNSA. This CDR3 contains 13 residues. Deletions cut 3 bases from V and 2 bases from J, with 6 bases between. CDR3 sequence: CASSLGLTDTQYF. The CDR3, as DNA: TGTGCCAGCAGCTTGGGGCTCACAGATACGCAGTATTTT.

The chain combines TRBV2 with TRBJ2-5, with TRBD2 matching over 8 bases. The CDR3 consists of 15 residues. Germline-derived CDR1 and CDR2 are SNHLY and FYNNEI. The V and J ends lost 3 bases and 5 bases, in that order; junction bases with no gene match: 8. CDR3 amino acids: CASSDAAGGGETQYF. The CDR3 DNA reads TGTGCCAGCAGTGACGCCGCGGGGGGCGGGGAGACCCAGTACTTC.

This sequence joins TRBV28 and TRBJ2-3; D might be TRBD1 (6 bases). In germline, CDR1 is MDHEN, CDR2 SYDVKM. V was shortened by 2 bases and J by 4 bases, with 16 bases between the two germline ends. This CDR3 is built from 16 residues. The CDR3 here is CASSLPQGSGSDTQYF. In DNA form, the CDR3 reads TGTGCCAGCAGTTTACCACAGGGAAGTGGTTCAGATACGCAGTATTTT.

V usage is TRBV18 and J usage is TRBJ1-1; D unresolved. Deletions cut 5 bases from V and 0 bases from J, with 13 bases between. The germline gives CDR1 KGHSH, CDR2 LQKENI. The CDR3 consists of 15 residues. The CDR3 sequence: CASSSRPALNTEAFF. In DNA, the CDR3 is TGTGCCAGCTCATCGCGACCCGCTTTGAACACTGAAGCTTTCTTT.

This clone was counted a single time. The rearrangement links TRBV7-8 to TRBJ1-5; 7 nucleotides match TRBD1. Germline V gene sequence: CDR1 SGHVS, CDR2 FQNEAQ. V dropped 5 bases and J dropped 0; count of bases not matched to a gene: 4. The length of the CDR3 is 15 residues. The CDR3 region has the DNA TGTGCCAGCAGCCAGGGGGTTAATAGCAATCAGCCCCAGCATTTT. Translated, it gives CASSQGVNSNQPQHF.

In its sample, this clone was seen many times. The chain employs TRBV5-4 and TRBJ1-6; maybe TRBD1 (6 bases). The CDR3 extends over 16 amino acids. Trimming took 3 bases from V and 6 from J, leaving 16 bases between them. CDR1 is SGHNT and CDR2 is YYREEE in the germline V gene (reference sequence). CDR3 region: CASSSGSGTLNSPLHF. CDR3 DNA sequence: TGTGCCAGCAGCTCGGGTTCCGGGACACTTAATTCACCCCTCCACTTT.

This rearrangement joins TRBV6-1 to TRBJ2-2; 7 bases are shared with TRBD1. J lost 7 bases, V lost 7 bases, and 9 bases had no gene match. The CDR3 has 14 residues. The V gene's germline CDR1 is MNHNS and CDR2 SASEGT. CDR3 residues: CASKMGQSYGELFF. CDR3 bases: TGTGCCAGCAAAATGGGACAGTCTTACGGGGAGCTGTTTTTT.

This clone was recorded at least ten times. This sequence joins TRBV28 and TRBJ1-2, with TRBD1 matching 7 bases. The CDR3 sequence is 16 residues long. Unmatched junction bases numbered 15, after V lost 6 bases and J lost 5 bases. Germline CDR1 and CDR2: MDHEN and SYDVKM. The CDR3 is CASRAQGGAVRYGYTF. CDR3 bases: TGTGCCAGCAGGGCGCAGGGGGGCGCGGTGAGGTATGGCTACACCTTC.

The chain joins TRBV5-6 to TRBJ1-6; possible D gene TRBD1, 5 bases. The CDR3 consists of 16 residues. CDR1 is SGHDT and CDR2 is YYEEEE in the germline V gene. The germline V and J ends were trimmed by 4 bases and 5 bases, with 16 bases remaining between them. CDR3 sequence (DNA): TGTGCCAGCAGCACCCTGGGGGGTCCGAATAATTCACCCCTCCACTTT. Its translation: CASSTLGGPNNSPLHF.

V is TRBV7-8 and J is TRBJ1-2, with a tentative D call TRBD1 (5 bases). V lost 0 bases and J lost 3, with 8 bases in between. Looked up from germline, CDR1 is SGHVS and CDR2 is FQNEAQ. This CDR3 spans 14 amino acids. The CDR3 reads CASSLATTDYGYTF. The CDR3 region has the DNA TGTGCCAGCAGCTTAGCGACGACAGACTATGGCTACACCTTC.